These 21 T cell receptor beta chains originate from one sample sequenced in a study of cytomegalovirus exposure and HLA in healthy donors. The primer mix had 60 Vbeta and 13 Jbeta primers. Produced via immunoSEQ multiplex PCR; TCRdb's table is partial and in-frame only. The sample lists roughly 100,000 clones, roughly four fifths occurring once. Sequencing used PBMCs. The receptor set was obtained from a man aged 45-65 years in good health and CMV-seronegative.

V usage is TRBV5-4 and J usage is TRBJ1-1; tentatively, D is TRBD1 (5 bases). The CDR3 has 15 amino acids. Trimming removed 3 bases from V and 3 bases from J, with 15 bases in between. Germline CDR1 SGHNT, CDR2 YYREEE (reference sequence). CDR3 DNA sequence: TGTGCCAGCAGCTCGATAAGGGGCACGGACACTGAAGCTTTCTTT. Translation: CASSSIRGTDTEAFF.

The chain joins TRBV5-4 to TRBJ2-2; 7 bases fit TRBD1. V lost 4 bases and J lost 6; bases outside the gene matches: 12. Germline V lookup: CDR1 SGHNT, CDR2 YYREEE (reference sequence). The CDR3 extends over 16 amino acids. CDR3: CASSLSATGIAGELFF. The CDR3 DNA is TGTGCCAGCAGCCTCTCTGCGACAGGGATTGCCGGGGAGCTGTTTTTT.

The chain carries TRBV27 and TRBJ1-1, with a tentative D call TRBD1 (6 bases). CDR3 length: 14 amino acids. V was shortened by 10 bases and J by 5 bases, with 20 bases between the two germline ends. CDR1 and CDR2 from the germline V gene are MNHEY and SMNVEV (reference sequence). The CDR3 nucleotides are TGTGCCACCAACCGACGGGGGGCGCGTACTGAAGCTTTCTTT. Translated: CATNRRGARTEAFF.

The chain couples TRBV25-1 to TRBJ1-5, with TRBD1 matching 9 bases. V lost 4 bases to trimming and J lost 1 base; unmatched junction nucleotides: 11. This CDR3 is 18 amino acids long. CDR1 is MGHDK, CDR2 SYGVNS, per germline. In nucleotides, the CDR3 is TGTGCCAGCAGTGCGGGGAGGGTGGGACAGGGAAGCAATCAGCCCCAGCATTTT. This gives the protein CASSAGRVGQGSNQPQHF. The full variable domain, completed using reference TRBV25-1 and TRBJ1-5, is EADIYQTPRYLVIGTGKKITLECSQTMGHDKMYWYQQDPGMELHLIHYSYGVNSTEKGDLSSESTVSRIRTEHFPLTLESARPSHTSQYLCASSAGRVGQGSNQPQHFGDGTRLSIL.

This sequence joins TRBV7-6 and TRBJ1-5, with a weak D call TRBD1 (5 bases). Germline CDR1 and CDR2: SGHVS and FNYEAQ. Trimming pared 5 bases from V and 6 bases from J, leaving 11 bases between. This CDR3 region has 13 residues. For the CDR3, the DNA is TGTGCCAGCAGCCCGGGGGGGGGTCAGCCCCAGCATTTT. This codes for CASSPGGGQPQHF.

The CDR3 bases are TGCGCCAGCAGCTTGTTCGGTCTAGCGGGAGCCGCATCGGGTGAGCAGTTCTTC. Protein product: CASSLFGLAGAASGEQFF. The genes are TRBV5-1 and TRBJ2-1, with 10 positions matching TRBD2. The germline V gene encodes CDR1 SGHRS and CDR2 YFSETQ. The CDR3 sequence is 18 residues long. The ends lost 1 base at V and 9 bases at J; junction bases unmatched: 16.

The chain recombines TRBV18 with TRBJ2-3; D gene uncertain. This CDR3 contains 14 residues. Trimming shortened V by 7 bases and J by 4 bases, and 15 bases separated the two germline ends. Looked up from germline, CDR1 is KGHSH and CDR2 is LQKENI. Here the CDR3 reads CASLIDRGADTQYF. For the CDR3, the DNA is TGTGCCAGCTTGATCGATCGAGGTGCAGATACGCAGTATTTT.

This clone was observed once. V is TRBV30 and J is TRBJ2-1; D is unresolved. Germline V CDR1 and CDR2: GTSNPN, SVGIG (reference sequence). V was clipped by 2 bases and J by 0 bases, with 5 bases between them. The CDR3 has 13 residues. The CDR3 DNA reads as TGTGCCTGGAGTCATAGCTCCTACAATGAGCAGTTCTTC. Encoded protein: CAWSHSSYNEQFF. The full variable domain, rest sourced from reference TRBV30 and TRBJ2-1, is SQTIHQWPATLVQPVGSPLSLECTVEGTSNPNLYWYRQAAGRGLQLLFYSVGIGQISSEVPQNLSASRPQDRQFILSSKKLLLSDSGFYLCAWSHSSYNEQFFGPGTRLTVL.

V usage is TRBV6-5 and J usage is TRBJ2-3; 10 positions agree with TRBD2. The trim removed 8 bases at V and 4 bases at J, leaving 6 bases unmatched. The CDR3 has 14 residues. Germline values: CDR1 MNHEY, CDR2 SVGAGI. The chain's CDR3 is CASLSGRAADTQYF. The CDR3 DNA reads as TGTGCCAGCCTAAGCGGGAGGGCCGCAGATACGCAGTATTTT.

The genes are TRBV2 and TRBJ1-2; perhaps TRBD1 as D (5 bases). Germline loops: CDR1 SNHLY, CDR2 FYNNEI. The CDR3 runs to 14 residues. V was pared by 5 bases and J by 6 bases, with 16 bases between. This CDR3 reads CASSRQQVSNGYTF. For the CDR3, the DNA is TGTGCCAGCAGTCGCCAACAGGTATCTAATGGCTACACCTTC.

In nucleotides, the CDR3 is TGCGCCAGCAGCCGACGACTAGCGGGGCCCTCCGAGGAGCTGTTTTTT. Translation: CASSRRLAGPSEELFF. The chain recombines TRBV4-1 with TRBJ2-2; 11 bases match TRBD2. Germline CDR1 MGHRA, CDR2 YSYEKL. Losses at the gene ends were 4 bases for V and 10 bases for J; bases not matched to a gene: 11. The CDR3 covers 16 residues.

The chain has TRBV18 and TRBJ2-3; no clear D gene. The germline gives CDR1 KGHSH, CDR2 LQKENI. The length of the CDR3 is 13 residues. V lost 2 bases and J 4 bases, leaving 7 bases between the germline ends. The CDR3, as DNA: TGTGCCAGCTCACCAACTCGTTCAGATACGCAGTATTTT. Amino acid sequence: CASSPTRSDTQYF. Based on the CDR3 plus reference TRBV18 and TRBJ2-3, the full variable domain is NAGVMQNPRHLVRRRGQEARLRCSPMKGHSHVYWYRQLPEEGLKFMVYLQKENIIDESGMPKERFSAEFPKEGPSILRIQQVVRGDSAAYFCASSPTRSDTQYFGPGTRLTVL.

The V call is TRBV7-2, the J call TRBJ2-5; 11 bases align to TRBD2. The CDR3 covers 16 residues. The germline gives CDR1 SGHTA, CDR2 FQGNSA. V shed 5 bases, J shed 5 bases, and the junction held 10 bases outside the gene matches. Written as DNA, the CDR3 is TGTGCCAGCAGCCGAACCACGGGACTAGCGGCTGAGACCCAGTACTTC. As protein: CASSRTTGLAAETQYF.

In its sample, this clone was seen a few times. The genes are TRBV2 and TRBJ2-1, with a tentative D call TRBD2 (5 bases). The CDR3 totals 14 residues. V lost 4 bases to trimming and J lost 0 bases, with 7 bases between them. Germline CDR1 and CDR2: SNHLY and FYNNEI. The CDR3 DNA reads as TGTGCCAGCAGTGCGGGATTCTCCTACAATGAGCAGTTCTTC. This sequence encodes CASSAGFSYNEQFF.

The rearrangement uses TRBV27 and TRBJ1-3, with D perhaps matching TRBD1 (6 bases). Germline-derived CDR1 and CDR2 are MNHEY and SMNVEV (reference sequence). The CDR3 loop spans 17 amino acids. Trimming stripped 7 bases from V and 4 bases from J, with 23 bases between. The CDR3 nucleotides read TGTGCCAGCACCTCACGGGTCAGGGGCGGCGGCGGAAACACCATATATTTT. Its translation is CASTSRVRGGGGNTIYF.

The chain joins TRBV29-1 to TRBJ1-1, with 7 bases fitting TRBD1. There are 15 residues in the CDR3. After removal of 1 base from V and 4 bases from J, the junction contained 9 bases not matched to a gene. CDR1 and CDR2 from the germline V gene are SQVTM and ANQGSEA. The CDR3 sequence is CSVEGDGQDGTEAFF. The CDR3 nucleotides read TGCAGCGTTGAAGGAGACGGACAGGACGGCACTGAAGCTTTCTTT.

The rearrangement uses TRBV11-2 and TRBJ2-5, with 10 bases lining up with TRBD2. The CDR3 has 15 amino acids. Germline-derived CDR1 and CDR2 are SGHAT and FQNNGV. Trimming cost V 4 bases and J 4 bases; bases outside gene matches: 6. The CDR3 DNA reads as TGTGCCAGCAGCTCCGAGCGGGAGGGCCGAGAGACCCAGTACTTC. As protein: CASSSEREGRETQYF.

This clone was seen more than once but under ten times. The chain is built from TRBV28 and TRBJ2-3; tentative D call: TRBD2 (6 bases). The V and J ends lost 6 bases and 0 bases respectively, with 10 bases between them. This CDR3 contains 14 residues. Germline assignment: CDR1 MDHEN and CDR2 SYDVKM. The chain's CDR3 is CASRKGTSTDTQYF. For the CDR3, the DNA is TGTGCCAGCAGGAAGGGGACTAGCACAGATACGCAGTATTTT.

This clone was counted only a few times. The chain employs TRBV29-1 and TRBJ1-1; 7 nucleotides align to TRBD1. There are 14 residues in the CDR3. Per the germline V gene, CDR1 is SQVTM and CDR2 is ANQGSEA. V shed 6 bases and J 0 bases; nucleotides not matched to a gene: 7. The CDR3 coding sequence is TGCAGCGTGGGCCGAGGGGGCCTGAACACTGAAGCTTTCTTT. Translated, it gives CSVGRGGLNTEAFF.

The V gene is TRBV27, the J gene TRBJ1-1; D gene unclear. Trimming pared 6 bases from V and 4 bases from J, leaving 12 bases between. Germline CDR1 and CDR2: MNHEY and SMNVEV (reference sequence). The CDR3 loop spans 13 amino acids. CDR3 sequence reads: CASRMFVATEAFF. The DNA of the CDR3 is TGTGCCAGCAGGATGTTCGTGGCCACTGAAGCTTTCTTT.

Only a few counts were recorded for this clone. The gene calls are TRBV7-9 and TRBJ1-2; TRBD1 might be the D (5 bases). The CDR3 spans 13 residues. Germline V gene sequence: CDR1 SEHNR, CDR2 FQNEAQ (reference sequence). The ends were cut back, 3 bases at V and 6 bases at J, with 11 bases in the middle. CDR3 loop: CASSFSGSDGYTF. CDR3 bases: TGTGCCAGCAGCTTCTCAGGGTCCGATGGCTACACCTTC.